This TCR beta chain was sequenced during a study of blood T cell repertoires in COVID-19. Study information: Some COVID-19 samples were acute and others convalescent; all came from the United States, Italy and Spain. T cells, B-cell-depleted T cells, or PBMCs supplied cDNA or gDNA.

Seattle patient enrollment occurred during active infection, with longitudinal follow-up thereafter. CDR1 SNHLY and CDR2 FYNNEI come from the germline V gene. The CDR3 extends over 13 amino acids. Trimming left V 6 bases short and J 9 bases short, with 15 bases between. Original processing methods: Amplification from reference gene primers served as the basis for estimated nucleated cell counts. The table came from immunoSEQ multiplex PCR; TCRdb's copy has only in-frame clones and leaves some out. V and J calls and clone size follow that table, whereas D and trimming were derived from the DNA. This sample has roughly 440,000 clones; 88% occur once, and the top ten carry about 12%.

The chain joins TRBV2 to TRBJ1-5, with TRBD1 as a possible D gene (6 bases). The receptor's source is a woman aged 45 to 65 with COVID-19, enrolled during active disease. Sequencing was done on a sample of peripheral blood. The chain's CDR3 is CASRADRSRPQHF. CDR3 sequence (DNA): TGTGCCAGCAGAGCGGACAGATCGAGGCCCCAGCATTTT.